This T cell receptor beta chain was captured by sequencing in a study of blood T cell repertoires in COVID-19 (dated by TCRdb to about 2020). With respect to the entire study: Collaborator samples came from the United States, Italy and Spain and covered acute and convalescent phases of COVID-19. The prospective study material was composed of cDNA or gDNA derived from T cells, B-cell-depleted T cells, or PBMCs. The dataset comprised deeply sampled blood TCRbeta repertoires from subjects exposed to, actively infected with, or recovered from COVID-19. The repertoires were released in a freely available public database meant as a resource for research on the immune response to SARS-CoV-2. Samples were obtained from the ongoing ImmuneRACE study (first 160 participants) and from about 1,300 subjects provided by 6 global collaborators. The sample metadata nearly always contained a de-identified subject ID, COVID-19 status, age in years and sex. HLA class I and class II types, where available, came from metadata supplied by the sample provider rather than from assay-based typing.

Results and caveats for the whole study, not just this receptor: The amount of clinical and demographic metadata varied by source and participant and was provided uncurated.

In the prospective study, participants were about 18 to 90 years old, resided in about two dozen geographic areas of the United States, and were enrolled through a virtual design. Cohort assignment in the prospective study relied on participant-reported clinical history from a screening survey and a study questionnaire. Recovered participants in ImmuneRACE Cohort 3 were defined as having two consecutive negative NP/OP PCR tests, clearance from a healthcare professional, or resolution of symptoms. In the prospective study, whole blood, serum and a nasopharyngeal or oropharyngeal swab were collected from each participant by mobile phlebotomists. Participants in the prospective study had the option to provide additional blood draws and questionnaires over a roughly 2-month period. Before DNA extraction, prospective study blood samples were shipped either frozen or at room temperature. As for this clone: It lacks a known antigen. No per-base quality is available; no much larger clone lies one base away.

The CDR3, from cysteine to phenylalanine, totals 16 residues. The DNA shown is the 48-base CDR3, in frame from base 1. The V end gives up 3 bases and the J end 4 bases, leaving 9 bases in the junction not matched to a gene. CDR1 and CDR2 were assigned from the germline V gene (reference sequence) as SEHNR and FQNEAQ. TCRbeta CDR3 regions were amplified from genomic DNA by means of the immunoSEQ Assay, a bias-controlled multiplex PCR. Regarding the original processing steps: Nucleated cell counts per sample were estimated from amplification of reference gene primers within the assay. Sequence reads were collapsed and filtered to measure the absolute abundance of every unique TCRbeta CDR3 rearrangement. For each sample, productive Simpson clonality was calculated by taking the square root of Simpson's diversity index across productive rearrangements. Not all clones reach the TCRdb copy of this immuneACCESS table, which keeps in-frame sequences only. Checked studies attribute under half of the gap to unresolved V genes and leave the rest unexplained. The V and J calls and the clone size are those of that table, but D and trimming were determined from the DNA. The sample table holds 300,000 to 400,000 clones, of which 88% were seen once. The ten biggest clones cover around 5% of the sample.

This receptor was taken from a man younger than 45 who had recovered from COVID-19. The V gene is TRBV7-9 and the J gene is TRBJ1-1; the junction holds 9 bases that match TRBD1. The sample comprised PBMCs or T cells enriched from blood (not recorded which). The CDR3 has the sequence CASSLRGQGYGTEAFF. The DNA reads TGTGCCAGCAGCTTGCGTGGACAGGGGTACGGCACTGAAGCTTTCTTT.